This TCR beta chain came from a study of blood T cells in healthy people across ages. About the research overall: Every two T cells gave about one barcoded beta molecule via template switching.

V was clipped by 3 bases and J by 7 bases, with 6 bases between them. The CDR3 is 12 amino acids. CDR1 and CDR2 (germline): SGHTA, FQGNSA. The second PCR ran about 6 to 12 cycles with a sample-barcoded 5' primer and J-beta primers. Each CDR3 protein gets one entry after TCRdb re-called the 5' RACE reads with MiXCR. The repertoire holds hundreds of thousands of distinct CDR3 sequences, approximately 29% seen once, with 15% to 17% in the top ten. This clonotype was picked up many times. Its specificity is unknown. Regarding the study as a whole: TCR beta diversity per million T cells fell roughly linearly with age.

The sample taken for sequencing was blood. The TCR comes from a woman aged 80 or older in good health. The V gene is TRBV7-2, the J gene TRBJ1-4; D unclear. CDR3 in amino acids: CASSFSPEKLFF. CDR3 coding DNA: TGTGCCAGCAGCTTTTCACCTGAAAAACTGTTTTTT.